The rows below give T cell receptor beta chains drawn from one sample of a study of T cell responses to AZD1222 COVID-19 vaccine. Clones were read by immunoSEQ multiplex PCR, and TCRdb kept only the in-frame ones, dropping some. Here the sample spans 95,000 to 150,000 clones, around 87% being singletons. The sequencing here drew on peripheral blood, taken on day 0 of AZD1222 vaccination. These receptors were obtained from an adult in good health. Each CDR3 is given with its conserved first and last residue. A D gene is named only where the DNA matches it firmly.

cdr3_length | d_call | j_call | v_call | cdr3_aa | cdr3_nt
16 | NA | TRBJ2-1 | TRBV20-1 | CSASSTVTTAYNEQFF | TGCAGTGCTAGTTCGACAGTCACCACTGCTTACAATGAGCAGTTCTTC
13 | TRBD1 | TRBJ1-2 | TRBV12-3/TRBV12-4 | CASSLQGAFGYTF | TGTGCCAGCAGTTTACAGGGGGCTTTCGGCTACACCTTC
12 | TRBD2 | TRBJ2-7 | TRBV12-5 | CASVGGAQEQYF | TGTGCTAGTGTCGGGGGGGCGCAAGAGCAGTACTTC
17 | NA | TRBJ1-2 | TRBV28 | CASSSNPFWSGLHGYTF | TGTGCCAGCAGTTCGAACCCCTTCTGGTCGGGATTGCATGGCTACACCTTC
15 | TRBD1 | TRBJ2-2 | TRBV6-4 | CASSPDRANTGELFF | TGTGCCAGCAGTCCAGACAGGGCGAACACCGGGGAGCTGTTTTTT
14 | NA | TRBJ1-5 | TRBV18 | CASSPGQRGQPQHF | TGTGCCAGCTCACCAGGCCAGAGGGGTCAGCCCCAGCATTTT
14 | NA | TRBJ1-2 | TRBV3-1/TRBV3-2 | CASSPRGISYGYTF | TGTGCCAGCAGCCCGCGAGGCATATCCTATGGCTACACCTTC
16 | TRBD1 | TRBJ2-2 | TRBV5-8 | CASSLTGGPNTGELFF | TGTGCCAGCAGCTTGACAGGGGGTCCGAACACCGGGGAGCTGTTTTTT
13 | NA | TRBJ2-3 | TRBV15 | CATSRDRTDTQYF | TGTGCCACCAGCAGAGACCGCACAGATACGCAGTATTTT
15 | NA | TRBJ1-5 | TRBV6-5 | CASRRTGMGNQPQHF | TGTGCCAGCAGGCGTACAGGGATGGGCAATCAGCCCCAGCATTTT
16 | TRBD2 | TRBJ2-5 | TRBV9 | CASSVGVSGRGETQYF | TGTGCCAGCAGCGTAGGGGTTAGCGGGAGGGGGGAGACCCAGTACTTC